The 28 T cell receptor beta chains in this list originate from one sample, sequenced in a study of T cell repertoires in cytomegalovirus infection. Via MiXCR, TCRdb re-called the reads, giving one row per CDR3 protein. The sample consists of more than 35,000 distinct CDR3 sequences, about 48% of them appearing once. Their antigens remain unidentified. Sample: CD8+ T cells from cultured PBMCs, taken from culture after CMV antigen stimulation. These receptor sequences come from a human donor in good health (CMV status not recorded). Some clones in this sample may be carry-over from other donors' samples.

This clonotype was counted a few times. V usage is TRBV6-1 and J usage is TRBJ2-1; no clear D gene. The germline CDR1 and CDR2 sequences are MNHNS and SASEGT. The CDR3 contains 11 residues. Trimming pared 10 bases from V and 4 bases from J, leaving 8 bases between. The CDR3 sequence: CATGRYNEQFF. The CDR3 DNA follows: TGTGCCACTGGAAGGTACAATGAGCAGTTCTTC.

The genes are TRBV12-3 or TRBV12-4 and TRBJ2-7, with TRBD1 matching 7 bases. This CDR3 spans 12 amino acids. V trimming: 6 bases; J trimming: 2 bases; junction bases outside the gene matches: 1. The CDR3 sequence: CASSQGAYEQYF. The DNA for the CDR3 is TGTGCCAGCAGCCAGGGGGCCTACGAGCAGTACTTC.

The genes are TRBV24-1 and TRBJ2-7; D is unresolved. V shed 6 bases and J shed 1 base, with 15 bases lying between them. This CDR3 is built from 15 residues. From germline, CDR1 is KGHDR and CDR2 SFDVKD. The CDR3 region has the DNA TGTGCCACCAGTCCTTCCACCCTACCTTCCTACGAGCAGTACTTC. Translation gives CATSPSTLPSYEQYF.

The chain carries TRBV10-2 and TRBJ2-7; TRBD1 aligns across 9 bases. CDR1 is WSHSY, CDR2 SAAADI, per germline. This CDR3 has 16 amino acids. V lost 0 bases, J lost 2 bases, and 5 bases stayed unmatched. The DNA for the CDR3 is TGCGCCAGCAGTGAGTCAGGGGGGACAGGGACCTACGAGCAGTACTTC. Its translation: CASSESGGTGTYEQYF.

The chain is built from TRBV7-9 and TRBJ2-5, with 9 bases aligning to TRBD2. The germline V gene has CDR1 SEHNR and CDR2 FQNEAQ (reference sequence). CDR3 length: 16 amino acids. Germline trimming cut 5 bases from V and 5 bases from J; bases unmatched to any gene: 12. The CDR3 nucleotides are TGTGCCAGCAGCCCTCCCGAGCGGGGGGCCAGGGAGACCCAGTACTTC. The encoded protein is CASSPPERGARETQYF.

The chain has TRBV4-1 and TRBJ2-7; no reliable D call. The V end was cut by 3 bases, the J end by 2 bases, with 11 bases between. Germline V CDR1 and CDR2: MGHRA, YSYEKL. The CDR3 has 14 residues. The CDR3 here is CASSHAAGTYEQYF. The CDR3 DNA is TGCGCCAGCAGCCACGCGGCAGGTACCTACGAGCAGTACTTC.

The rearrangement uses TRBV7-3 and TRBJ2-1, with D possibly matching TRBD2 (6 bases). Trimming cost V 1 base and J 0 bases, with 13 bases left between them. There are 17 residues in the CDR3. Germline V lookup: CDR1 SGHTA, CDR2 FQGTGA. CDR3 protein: CASSLNSGLPSYNEQFF. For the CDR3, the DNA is TGTGCCAGCAGCTTAAACTCGGGACTGCCCTCCTACAATGAGCAGTTCTTC. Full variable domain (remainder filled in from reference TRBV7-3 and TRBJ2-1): GAGVSQTPSNKVTEKGKYVELRCDPISGHTALYWYRQSLGQGPEFLIYFQGTGAADDSGLPNDRFFAVRPEGSVSTLKIQRTERGDSAVYLCASSLNSGLPSYNEQFFGPGTRLTVL.

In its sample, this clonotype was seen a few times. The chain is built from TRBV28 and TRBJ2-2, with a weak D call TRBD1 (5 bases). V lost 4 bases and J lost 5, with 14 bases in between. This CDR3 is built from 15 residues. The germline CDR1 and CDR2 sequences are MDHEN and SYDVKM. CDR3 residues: CASSSRTRQTGELFF. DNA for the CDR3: TGTGCCAGCAGTTCAAGGACACGGCAAACCGGGGAGCTGTTTTTT.

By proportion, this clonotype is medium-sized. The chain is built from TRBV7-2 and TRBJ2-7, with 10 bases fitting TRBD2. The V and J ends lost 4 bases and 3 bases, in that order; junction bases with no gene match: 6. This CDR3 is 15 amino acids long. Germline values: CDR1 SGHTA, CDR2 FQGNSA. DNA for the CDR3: TGTGCCAGCAGCTGGGTAGCGGGAGGAAACTACGAGCAGTACTTC. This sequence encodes CASSWVAGGNYEQYF.

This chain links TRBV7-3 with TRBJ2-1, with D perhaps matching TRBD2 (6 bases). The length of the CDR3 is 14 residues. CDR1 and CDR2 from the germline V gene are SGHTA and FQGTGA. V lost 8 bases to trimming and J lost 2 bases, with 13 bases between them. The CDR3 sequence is CASGLARAYNEQFF. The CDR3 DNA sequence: TGTGCCAGCGGGCTAGCGAGGGCCTACAATGAGCAGTTCTTC.

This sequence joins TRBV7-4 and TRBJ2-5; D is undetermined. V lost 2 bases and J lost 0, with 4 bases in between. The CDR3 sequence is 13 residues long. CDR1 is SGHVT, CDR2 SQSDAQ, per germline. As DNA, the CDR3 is TGTGCCAGCAGCTTATTGTACCAAGAGACCCAGTACTTC. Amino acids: CASSLLYQETQYF.

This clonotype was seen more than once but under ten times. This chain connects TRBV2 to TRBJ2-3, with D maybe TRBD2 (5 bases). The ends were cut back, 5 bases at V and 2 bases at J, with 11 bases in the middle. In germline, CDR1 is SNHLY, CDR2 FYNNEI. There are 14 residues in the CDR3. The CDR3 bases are TGTGCCAGCAGTCGACGGGAAAACACAGATACGCAGTATTTT. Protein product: CASSRRENTDTQYF.

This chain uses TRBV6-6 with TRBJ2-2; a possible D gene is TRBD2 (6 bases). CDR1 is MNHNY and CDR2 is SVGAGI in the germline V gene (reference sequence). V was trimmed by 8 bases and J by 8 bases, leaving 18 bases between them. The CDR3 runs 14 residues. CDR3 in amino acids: CASGLLMGGGELFF. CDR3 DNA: TGTGCCAGCGGGCTCCTAATGGGGGGTGGGGAGCTGTTTTTT.

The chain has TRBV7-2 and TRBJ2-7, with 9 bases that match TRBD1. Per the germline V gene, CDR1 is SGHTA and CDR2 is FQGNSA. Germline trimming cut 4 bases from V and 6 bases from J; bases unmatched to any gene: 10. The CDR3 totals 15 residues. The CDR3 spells CASSSYRGRVGEQYF. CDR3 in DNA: TGTGCCAGCAGCTCTTACAGGGGGCGAGTGGGCGAGCAGTACTTC.

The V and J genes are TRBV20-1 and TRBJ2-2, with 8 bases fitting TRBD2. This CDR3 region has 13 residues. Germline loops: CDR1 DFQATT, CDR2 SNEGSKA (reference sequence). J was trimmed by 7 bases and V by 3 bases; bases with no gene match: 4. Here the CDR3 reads CSARGTSFGELFF. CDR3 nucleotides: TGCAGTGCTAGGGGGACTAGTTTCGGGGAGCTGTTTTTT.

In DNA, the CDR3 is TGCGCCAGCAGAATAGATTTGGGGAATCAGCCCCAGCATTTT. It yields the protein CASRIDLGNQPQHF. The V gene is TRBV5-1, the J gene TRBJ1-5; D unclear. V was shortened by 5 bases and J by 4 bases, with 13 bases between the two germline ends. Germline V CDR1 and CDR2: SGHRS, YFSETQ. The CDR3 is 14 amino acids.

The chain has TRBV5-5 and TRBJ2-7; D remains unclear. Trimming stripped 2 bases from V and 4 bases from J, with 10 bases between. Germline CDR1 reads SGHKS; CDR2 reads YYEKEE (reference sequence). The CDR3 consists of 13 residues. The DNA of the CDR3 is TGTGCCAGCAGCTTCTCTGAAGGTTACGAGCAGTACTTC. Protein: CASSFSEGYEQYF.

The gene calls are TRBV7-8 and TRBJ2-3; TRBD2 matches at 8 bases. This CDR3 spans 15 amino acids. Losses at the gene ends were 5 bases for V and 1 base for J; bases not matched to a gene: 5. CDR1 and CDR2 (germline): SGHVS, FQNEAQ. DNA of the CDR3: TGTGCCAGCAGCCCCCGGGGGGGCGGCACAGATACGCAGTATTTT. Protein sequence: CASSPRGGGTDTQYF.

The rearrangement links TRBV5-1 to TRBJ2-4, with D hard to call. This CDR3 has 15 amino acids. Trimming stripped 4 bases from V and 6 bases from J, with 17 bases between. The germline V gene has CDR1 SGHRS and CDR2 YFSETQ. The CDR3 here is CASSADRLLGNIQYF. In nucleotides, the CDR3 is TGCGCCAGCAGCGCCGACCGCTTGCTGGGAAACATTCAGTACTTC.

The chain's CDR3 is CASSFFQGAAQPQHF. The CDR3 DNA follows: TGTGCCAGCAGTTTTTTTCAGGGGGCCGCTCAGCCCCAGCATTTT. The chain recombines TRBV6-2 or TRBV6-3 with TRBJ1-5; 8 positions agree with TRBD1. Germline V gives CDR1 MNHEY, CDR2 SVGEGT. Unmatched junction bases numbered 8, after V lost 4 bases and J lost 6 bases. The CDR3 runs to 15 residues.

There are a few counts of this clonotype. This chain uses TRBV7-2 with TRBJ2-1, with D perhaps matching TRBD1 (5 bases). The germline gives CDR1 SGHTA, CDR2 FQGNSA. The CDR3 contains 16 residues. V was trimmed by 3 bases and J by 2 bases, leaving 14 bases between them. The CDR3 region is CASSFNRLAPYNEQFF. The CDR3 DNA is TGTGCCAGCAGCTTTAACAGGCTGGCCCCCTACAATGAGCAGTTCTTC.

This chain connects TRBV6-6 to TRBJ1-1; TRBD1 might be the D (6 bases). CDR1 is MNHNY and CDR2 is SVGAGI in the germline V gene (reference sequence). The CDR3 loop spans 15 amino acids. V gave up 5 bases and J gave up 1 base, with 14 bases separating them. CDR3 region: CASSPPGQTNTEAFF. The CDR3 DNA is TGTGCCAGCAGTCCCCCGGGACAAACGAACACTGAAGCTTTCTTT.

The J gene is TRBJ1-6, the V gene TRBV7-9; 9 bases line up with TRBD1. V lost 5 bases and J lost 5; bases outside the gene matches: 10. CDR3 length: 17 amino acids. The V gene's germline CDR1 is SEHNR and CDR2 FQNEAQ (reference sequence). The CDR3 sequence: CASSRQDRGPNNSPLHF. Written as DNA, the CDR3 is TGTGCCAGCAGCCGCCAGGACAGGGGTCCCAATAATTCACCCCTCCACTTT.

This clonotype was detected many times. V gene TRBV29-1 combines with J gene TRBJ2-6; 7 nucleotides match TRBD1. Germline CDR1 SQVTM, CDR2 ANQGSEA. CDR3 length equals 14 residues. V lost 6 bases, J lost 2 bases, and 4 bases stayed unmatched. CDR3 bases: TGCAGCGTCACGCAGGGGGCTGGGGCCAACGTCCTGACTTTC. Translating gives CSVTQGAGANVLTF.

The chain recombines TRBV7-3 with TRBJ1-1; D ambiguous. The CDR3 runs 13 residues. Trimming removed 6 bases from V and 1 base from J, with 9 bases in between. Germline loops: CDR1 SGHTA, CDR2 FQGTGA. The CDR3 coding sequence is TGTGCCAGCAGAAGTGATACGAACACTGAAGCTTTCTTT. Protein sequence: CASRSDTNTEAFF.

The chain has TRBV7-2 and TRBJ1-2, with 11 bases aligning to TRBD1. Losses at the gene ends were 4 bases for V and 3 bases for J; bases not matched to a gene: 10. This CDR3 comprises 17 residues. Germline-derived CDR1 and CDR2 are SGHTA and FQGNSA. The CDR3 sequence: CASSSNLGQGAYYGYTF. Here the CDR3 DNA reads TGTGCCAGCAGCTCGAACCTCGGACAGGGGGCATACTATGGCTACACCTTC. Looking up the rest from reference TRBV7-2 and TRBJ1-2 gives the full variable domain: GAGVSQSPSNKVTEKGKDVELRCDPISGHTALYWYRQSLGQGLEFLIYFQGNSAPDKSGLPSDRFSAERTGGSVSTLTIQRTQQEDSAVYLCASSSNLGQGAYYGYTFGSGTRLTVV.

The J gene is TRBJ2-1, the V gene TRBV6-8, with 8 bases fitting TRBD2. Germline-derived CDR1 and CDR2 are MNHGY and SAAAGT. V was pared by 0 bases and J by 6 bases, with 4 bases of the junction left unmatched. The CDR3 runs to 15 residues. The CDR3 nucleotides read TGTGCCAGCAGTTACTCACCGGGAGGGCGCAATGAGCAGTTCTTC. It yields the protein CASSYSPGGRNEQFF.

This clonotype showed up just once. The CDR3 region is CASSLLTSGLNNEQFF. DNA for the CDR3: TGCGCCAGCAGCCTCTTAACTAGCGGGCTAAACAATGAGCAGTTCTTC. The rearrangement links TRBV4-1 to TRBJ2-1; 9 bases match TRBD2. With 4 bases clipped from V and 5 bases from J, the junction kept 9 bases outside the gene matches. In germline, CDR1 is MGHRA, CDR2 YSYEKL. The CDR3 sequence is 16 residues long.